Listed below are T cell receptor beta chains from one sample, sequenced in a study of regulatory T cells in long-lasting Graves disease. One entry per CDR3 protein results from TCRdb running MiXCR on the multiplex PCR reads. The sample consists of 400,000 to 500,000 distinct CDR3 sequences, over 15% of them appearing once. These records were also assigned to another study, of T cells in Graves' hyperthyroidism and ophthalmopathy.

The material was peripheral blood mononuclear cells (PBMCs), obtained at new diagnosis, from a patient treated with antithyroid drugs. The receptors come from a woman in her thirties with Graves disease. Both conserved end residues are part of each CDR3. The D gene is left open where the match is weak. Sizes are listed as how often the clone was seen (once, few, many) or a class if it is expanded.

cdr3_aa: CASSEFRDYEETQYF; cdr3_nt: TGCGCCAGCAGTGAGTTTCGTGACTACGAAGAGACCCAGTACTTC; clone_size: few; j_call: TRBJ2-5; d_call: NA; cdr3_length: 15; v_call: TRBV10-2
cdr3_aa: CASVERSAGNEQFF; cdr3_nt: TGTGCCAGCGTTGAACGGAGCGCTGGCAATGAGCAGTTCTTC; clone_size: few; j_call: TRBJ2-1; d_call: NA; cdr3_length: 14; v_call: TRBV6-2/TRBV6-3
cdr3_aa: CASSRRAGVVDEQFF; cdr3_nt: TGTGCCAGCAGCCGTCGAGCGGGAGTGGTAGATGAGCAGTTCTTC; clone_size: many; j_call: TRBJ2-1; d_call: TRBD2; cdr3_length: 15; v_call: TRBV11-2
cdr3_aa: CASSSQGNQPQHF; cdr3_nt: TGTGCCAGCAGTTCGCAGGGGAATCAGCCCCAGCATTTT; clone_size: many; j_call: TRBJ1-5; d_call: NA; cdr3_length: 13; v_call: TRBV6-9
cdr3_aa: CASSLERPQTADTEAFF; cdr3_nt: TGTGCCAGCAGCTTAGAAAGGCCACAGACCGCGGACACTGAAGCTTTCTTT; clone_size: few; j_call: TRBJ1-1; d_call: NA; cdr3_length: 17; v_call: TRBV7-8
cdr3_aa: CSARVLWQRNQPQHF; cdr3_nt: TGCAGTGCTAGAGTACTTTGGCAGAGGAATCAGCCCCAGCATTTT; clone_size: many; j_call: TRBJ1-5; d_call: NA; cdr3_length: 15; v_call: TRBV20-1
cdr3_aa: CASGPGLAGDTNEQFF; cdr3_nt: TGTGCCAGCGGTCCGGGACTAGCGGGAGATACCAATGAGCAGTTCTTC; clone_size: many; j_call: TRBJ2-1; d_call: TRBD2; cdr3_length: 16; v_call: TRBV7-9
cdr3_aa: CASLARSSGNTIYF; cdr3_nt: TGTGCCAGCTTGGCGAGGTCCTCTGGAAACACCATATATTTT; clone_size: many; j_call: TRBJ1-3; d_call: NA; cdr3_length: 14; v_call: TRBV12-3/TRBV12-4
cdr3_aa: CASSQGADPYYEQYF; cdr3_nt: TGCGCCAGCAGCCAAGGAGCGGACCCTTACTACGAGCAGTACTTC; clone_size: many; j_call: TRBJ2-7; d_call: NA; cdr3_length: 15; v_call: TRBV4-1
cdr3_aa: CSARGGAGNGELFF; cdr3_nt: TGCAGTGCTAGGGGCGGAGCGGGAAACGGGGAGCTGTTTTTT; clone_size: many; j_call: TRBJ2-2; d_call: TRBD2; cdr3_length: 14; v_call: TRBV20-1